The entry below gives a single TCR beta chain sequence along with its context. Its matching antigen is unknown. This sample was taken from a study of Ad26.COV2.S vaccination and SARS-CoV-2 variants. Assay: immunoSEQ multiplex PCR; the TCRdb copy retains only in-frame clones and omits some. Of tens of thousands of clones in the sample, about four fifths were seen once. Study conclusions and caveats: Estimates derived from TCR breadth and depth analyses may have underestimated total T cell responses.

This CDR3 has 12 residues. Germline CDR1 reads SEHNR; CDR2 reads FQNEAQ (reference sequence). The germline V and J ends were trimmed by 4 bases and 9 bases, with 12 bases remaining between them. This receptor was taken from a human donor who had recovered from COVID-19. Material: peripheral blood, obtained after recovery from COVID-19. The rearrangement links TRBV7-9 to TRBJ1-2; D ambiguous. DNA for the CDR3: TGTGCCAGCAGCTGGATGGACCGAAGCTACACCTTC. Translation gives CASSWMDRSYTF.